This is a list of T cell receptor beta chains from one sample in a study of blood T cell repertoires in COVID-19. Some clones are missing from TCRdb's copy, which holds only in-frame ones; the method was immunoSEQ multiplex PCR. This table has roughly 68,000 clones, 65% to 80% appearing once. The sequencing input was peripheral blood. The source is a woman aged 50 to 65 with acute or convalescent COVID-19. CDR3s include the opening cysteine and the closing phenylalanine or tryptophan. The order of the fields is D gene, J gene, V gene, clone size, CDR3 protein, CDR3 DNA. A D gene is named only where the DNA matches it firmly. Rows may omit the clone size; those that give it use once, few, many or a size class.

d_call: TRBD2; j_call: TRBJ2-1; v_call: TRBV28; clone_size: large; cdr3_aa: CASIRRGYNEQFF; cdr3_nt: TGTGCCAGCATCAGGCGGGGGTACAATGAGCAGTTCTTC
d_call: TRBD2; j_call: TRBJ2-3; v_call: TRBV5-4; clone_size: -; cdr3_aa: CASSRTSEPGDTQYF; cdr3_nt: TGTGCCAGCAGCCGGACTAGCGAACCGGGGGATACGCAGTATTTT
d_call: -; j_call: TRBJ2-7; v_call: TRBV5-4; clone_size: -; cdr3_aa: CASSLDRGGSEQYF; cdr3_nt: TGTGCCAGCAGCTTGGACAGGGGGGGGAGCGAGCAGTACTTC
d_call: -; j_call: TRBJ2-7; v_call: TRBV18; clone_size: -; cdr3_aa: CASSRLEEEQYF; cdr3_nt: TGTGCCAGCTCACGACTGGAAGAGGAGCAGTACTTC
d_call: -; j_call: TRBJ2-7; v_call: TRBV11-2; clone_size: -; cdr3_aa: CASSLGGDYSYEQYF; cdr3_nt: TGTGCCAGCAGCCTTGGAGGCGACTACTCCTACGAGCAGTACTTC
d_call: TRBD1; j_call: TRBJ1-2; v_call: TRBV14; clone_size: -; cdr3_aa: CASSQVGQENYGYTF; cdr3_nt: TGTGCCAGCAGCCAGGTAGGACAGGAGAACTATGGCTACACCTTC
d_call: -; j_call: TRBJ2-7; v_call: TRBV27; clone_size: -; cdr3_aa: CASSPLSSYEQYF; cdr3_nt: TGTGCCAGCAGTCCCCTTTCCTCCTACGAGCAGTACTTC
d_call: -; j_call: TRBJ2-2; v_call: TRBV3-1/TRBV3-2; clone_size: -; cdr3_aa: CASSQAPRLSGGTGELFF; cdr3_nt: TGTGCCAGCAGCCAGGCCCCCCGACTCTCTGGCGGCACCGGGGAGCTGTTTTTT
d_call: TRBD2; j_call: TRBJ2-5; v_call: TRBV7-9; clone_size: few; cdr3_aa: CASSLLAGGQETQYF; cdr3_nt: TGTGCCAGCAGCTTATTAGCGGGGGGCCAGGAGACCCAGTACTTC
d_call: -; j_call: TRBJ2-2; v_call: TRBV6-5; clone_size: -; cdr3_aa: CASMRGLSTGELFF; cdr3_nt: TGTGCCAGCATGAGAGGATTATCCACCGGGGAGCTGTTTTTT
d_call: -; j_call: TRBJ1-1; v_call: TRBV7-3; clone_size: -; cdr3_aa: CASSLNTVTEAFF; cdr3_nt: TGTGCCAGCAGCTTAAATACGGTTACTGAAGCTTTCTTT
d_call: -; j_call: TRBJ2-1; v_call: TRBV19; clone_size: few; cdr3_aa: CASSRGRLESSYNEQFF; cdr3_nt: TGTGCCAGTAGTAGAGGCCGCTTGGAAAGCTCCTACAATGAGCAGTTCTTC
d_call: TRBD1; j_call: TRBJ1-1; v_call: TRBV10-2; clone_size: -; cdr3_aa: CASSERTGGGNTEAFF; cdr3_nt: TGCGCCAGCAGTGAGAGGACAGGGGGCGGGAACACTGAAGCTTTCTTT
d_call: -; j_call: TRBJ2-7; v_call: TRBV7-6; clone_size: -; cdr3_aa: CASSLRQKSYEQYF; cdr3_nt: TGTGCCAGCAGCTTACGACAGAAGAGCTACGAGCAGTACTTC
d_call: -; j_call: TRBJ2-6; v_call: TRBV3-1/TRBV3-2; clone_size: -; cdr3_aa: CASSQEVPGELMSSGANVLTF; cdr3_nt: TGTGCCAGCAGCCAAGAGGTCCCCGGGGAGCTTATGTCTTCTGGGGCCAACGTCCTGACTTTC
d_call: -; j_call: TRBJ2-7; v_call: TRBV2; clone_size: few; cdr3_aa: CASEEGRVTSYEQYF; cdr3_nt: TGTGCCAGCGAAGAGGGAAGGGTTACCTCCTACGAGCAGTACTTC
d_call: TRBD2; j_call: TRBJ2-5; v_call: TRBV6-2/TRBV6-3; clone_size: few; cdr3_aa: CASSYGSGSSQETQYF; cdr3_nt: TGTGCCAGCAGTTACGGGAGCGGGAGCTCCCAAGAGACCCAGTACTTC
d_call: TRBD2; j_call: TRBJ2-7; v_call: TRBV9; clone_size: -; cdr3_aa: CASSVVGGALHEQYF; cdr3_nt: TGTGCCAGCAGCGTAGTCGGGGGGGCCTTGCACGAGCAGTACTTC
d_call: -; j_call: TRBJ2-2; v_call: TRBV7-8; clone_size: -; cdr3_aa: CASGNRRLPNTGELFF; cdr3_nt: TGTGCCAGCGGAAACCGTAGACTCCCGAACACCGGGGAGCTGTTTTTT
d_call: -; j_call: TRBJ2-2; v_call: TRBV19; clone_size: few; cdr3_aa: CASSIPGGASTGELFF; cdr3_nt: TGTGCCAGTAGTATCCCTGGGGGCGCGAGCACCGGGGAGCTGTTTTTT
d_call: -; j_call: TRBJ2-1; v_call: TRBV5-1; clone_size: -; cdr3_aa: CASSLDRADNEQFF; cdr3_nt: TGCGCCAGCAGCTTGGACAGGGCGGACAATGAGCAGTTCTTC
d_call: -; j_call: TRBJ1-2; v_call: TRBV11-2; clone_size: -; cdr3_aa: CASSLSREDYGYTF; cdr3_nt: TGTGCCAGCAGCTTAAGTCGGGAGGACTATGGCTACACCTTC
d_call: TRBD1; j_call: TRBJ2-1; v_call: TRBV28; clone_size: -; cdr3_aa: CASSVLTGGSYNEQFF; cdr3_nt: TGTGCCAGCAGTGTCCTCACAGGGGGCTCCTACAATGAGCAGTTCTTC
d_call: -; j_call: TRBJ1-3; v_call: TRBV5-5; clone_size: once; cdr3_aa: CASSWVSGGGNTIYF; cdr3_nt: TGTGCCAGCAGCTGGGTGTCGGGGGGTGGAAACACCATATATTTT
d_call: -; j_call: TRBJ2-3; v_call: TRBV19; clone_size: many; cdr3_aa: CASSMGQSSDTQYF; cdr3_nt: TGTGCCAGTAGTATGGGCCAGAGCTCAGATACGCAGTATTTT
d_call: -; j_call: TRBJ2-3; v_call: TRBV2; clone_size: -; cdr3_aa: CASSGGLFPDTQYF; cdr3_nt: TGTGCCAGCAGTGGGGGGCTTTTCCCAGATACGCAGTATTTT
d_call: TRBD1; j_call: TRBJ1-1; v_call: TRBV7-9; clone_size: -; cdr3_aa: CASRRQGTLREAFF; cdr3_nt: TGTGCCAGCAGGAGACAGGGGACCCTTCGTGAAGCTTTCTTT
d_call: TRBD1; j_call: TRBJ1-3; v_call: TRBV29-1; clone_size: -; cdr3_aa: CSATGSPLNTIYF; cdr3_nt: TGCAGCGCGACAGGGTCTCCTTTAAACACCATATATTTT